A single sample gave rise to the 24 T cell receptor beta chains below, sequenced in a study of cytomegalovirus exposure and HLA in healthy donors. The PCR ran on 60 Vbeta and 13 Jbeta primers. TCRdb's copy holds only in-frame clones and misses some; the assay was immunoSEQ multiplex PCR. The profile covers 150,000 to 200,000 clones, with roughly 80% appearing a single time and approximately 3.1% taken by the ten largest. Source material: PBMCs. Receptors originate from a woman aged 35 to 49 in good health and CMV-seronegative.

This clone was seen just once. The V and J genes are TRBV6-4 and TRBJ1-2; 10 nucleotides agree with TRBD1. Germline-derived CDR1 and CDR2 are MRHNA and SNTAGT. This CDR3 has 16 residues. The V and J ends lost 6 bases and 8 bases, in that order; junction bases with no gene match: 15. CDR3 amino acids: CASRDGRGTGASGYTF. The DNA of the CDR3 is TGTGCCAGCAGGGACGGGCGCGGGACAGGGGCTTCCGGCTACACCTTC.

CDR3 residues: CASSPGTSGARDTQYF. DNA of the CDR3: TGTGCCAGCTCACCAGGGACTAGCGGGGCTCGGGATACGCAGTATTTT. The gene calls are TRBV18 and TRBJ2-3; 13 bases align to TRBD2. V trimming: 2 bases; J trimming: 6 bases; junction bases outside the gene matches: 5. The CDR3 spans 16 residues. Germline V CDR1 and CDR2: KGHSH, LQKENI.

V is TRBV5-1 and J is TRBJ2-7, with 7 positions matching TRBD1. V lost 6 bases and J lost 1; bases outside the gene matches: 7. The CDR3 length is 14 residues. Germline V gene sequence: CDR1 SGHRS, CDR2 YFSETQ. CDR3 in amino acids: CASMTGTASYEQYF. CDR3 DNA: TGCGCCAGCATGACCGGGACAGCTTCCTACGAGCAGTACTTC.

The chain recombines TRBV5-1 with TRBJ1-1, with 10 bases lining up with TRBD1. The CDR3 covers 15 residues. Germline-derived CDR1 and CDR2 are SGHRS and YFSETQ. Trimming cost V 3 bases and J 3 bases; bases outside gene matches: 5. CDR3 sequence: CASSSDRGLHTEAFF. Written as DNA, the CDR3 is TGCGCCAGCAGCTCGGACAGGGGGTTGCACACTGAAGCTTTCTTT. The full variable domain, its missing parts supplied by reference TRBV5-1 and TRBJ1-1, is KAGVTQTPRYLIKTRGQQVTLSCSPISGHRSVSWYQQTPGQGLQFLFEYFSETQRNKGNFPGRFSGRQFSNSRSEMNVSTLELGDSALYLCASSSDRGLHTEAFFGQGTRLTVV.

The J gene is TRBJ2-3, the V gene TRBV5-1; the match to TRBD1 covers 10 bases. Per the germline V gene, CDR1 is SGHRS and CDR2 is YFSETQ. V shed 0 bases and J 5 bases; nucleotides not matched to a gene: 6. The CDR3 spans 16 residues. CDR3 region: CASSLALGTGVDTQYF. The CDR3, as DNA: TGCGCCAGCAGCTTGGCCCTTGGGACAGGGGTAGATACGCAGTATTTT.

The chain couples TRBV20-1 to TRBJ2-7; D unresolved. The V gene's germline CDR1 is DFQATT and CDR2 SNEGSKA (reference sequence). The CDR3 loop spans 11 amino acids. V shed 3 bases and J shed 5 bases, with 8 bases lying between them. Here the CDR3 reads CSASYRDEQYF. The CDR3 DNA reads as TGCAGTGCTAGTTACCGGGACGAGCAGTACTTC.

The V and J genes are TRBV6-4 and TRBJ2-3; weak D call: TRBD2 (5 bases). CDR1 and CDR2 (germline): MRHNA, SNTAGT. This CDR3 has 16 amino acids. V lost 3 bases, J lost 0 bases, and 13 bases lay in between. CDR3 in DNA: TGTGCCAGCAGTGAGCTGGGGAGTTCTAGCACAGATACGCAGTATTTT. This encodes CASSELGSSSTDTQYF.

The V and J genes are TRBV5-3 and TRBJ2-6; 7 positions match TRBD2. TRBV5-3 is designated an ORF whose function remains uncertain. The CDR3 spans 18 residues. J gave up 0 bases and V 0 bases, and 6 bases lay outside the gene matches. CDR3 coding DNA: TGTGCCAGAAGCTTGGCCTGGGGCGGGAGCTCTGGGGCCAACGTCCTGACTTTC. As protein: CARSLAWGGSSGANVLTF.

The rearrangement links TRBV5-1 to TRBJ1-3; 8 nucleotides line up with TRBD1. V gave up 0 bases and J gave up 3 bases; unmatched junction bases: 5. The length of the CDR3 is 16 residues. Germline V gives CDR1 SGHRS, CDR2 YFSETQ. In nucleotides, the CDR3 is TGCGCCAGCAGCTTGGGGACAGGGAGTCTTGGAAACACCATATATTTT. Translating it yields CASSLGTGSLGNTIYF.

The V and J genes are TRBV6-1 and TRBJ1-5, with unresolved D. Germline V lookup: CDR1 MNHNS, CDR2 SASEGT. CDR3 length: 16 residues. V lost 1 base and J lost 6, with 16 bases in between. DNA for the CDR3: TGTGCCAGCAGTGAAGTTGACGCCCGGTCGGGTCAGCCCCAGCATTTT. It translates to CASSEVDARSGQPQHF.

This sequence joins TRBV19 and TRBJ1-1; possibly TRBD1 for D (5 bases). Germline lookup yields CDR1 LNHDA and CDR2 SQIVND (reference sequence). The CDR3 loop spans 12 amino acids. The V end was cut by 7 bases, the J end by 3 bases, with 9 bases between. DNA of the CDR3: TGTGCCAGTAAACAGGAGTACACTGAAGCTTTCTTT. It specifies CASKQEYTEAFF.

The rearrangement uses TRBV6-1 and TRBJ1-2, with 10 bases fitting TRBD1. Per germline, CDR1 MNHNS and CDR2 SASEGT. The CDR3 length is 13 residues. V was clipped by 7 bases and J by 7 bases; unmatched bases: 6. The CDR3 DNA reads TGTGCCAGCATTCGGACAGGGGGTAGTGGCTACACCTTC. Protein sequence: CASIRTGGSGYTF.

In this sample, this clone turned up a few times. The chain is built from TRBV9 and TRBJ1-2, with 7 bases aligning to TRBD1. Trimming cost V 5 bases and J 4 bases; bases outside gene matches: 8. CDR3 length equals 14 residues. The germline CDR1 and CDR2 sequences are SGDLS and YYNGEE. The CDR3 is CASSKTGVLYGYTF. CDR3 bases: TGTGCCAGCAGTAAAACAGGGGTCCTCTATGGCTACACCTTC.

The chain joins TRBV18 to TRBJ1-1; TRBD1 agrees at 10 bases. This CDR3 region has 14 residues. Germline-derived CDR1 and CDR2 are KGHSH and LQKENI. V trimming: 5 bases; J trimming: 3 bases; junction bases outside the gene matches: 3. This CDR3 reads CASSAGTGDTEAFF. DNA of the CDR3: TGTGCCAGCTCAGCCGGGACAGGGGACACTGAAGCTTTCTTT.

This chain uses TRBV7-6 with TRBJ2-7, with D maybe TRBD2 (6 bases). The CDR3 contains 15 residues. Germline assignment: CDR1 SGHVS and CDR2 FNYEAQ. V lost 2 bases and J lost 2, with 13 bases in between. The CDR3 nucleotides are TGTGCCAGCAGCTTAAGCACAACGGGGGCCTACGAGCAGTACTTC. It yields the protein CASSLSTTGAYEQYF.

CDR3 sequence: CASSLVAGEPEAFF. The CDR3 coding sequence is TGTGCCAGCAGCTTAGTGGCAGGGGAGCCTGAAGCTTTCTTT. The chain is built from TRBV7-6 and TRBJ1-1, with a possible D match to TRBD1 (6 bases). Germline V gene data show CDR1 as SGHVS and CDR2 as FNYEAQ. The CDR3 contains 14 residues. V gave up 1 base and J gave up 6 bases, with 12 bases separating them.

The chain carries TRBV28 and TRBJ2-7, with TRBD1 matching 11 bases. With V trimmed by 8 bases and J by 3 bases, 6 bases remained unmatched. The CDR3 is 14 residues long. In germline, CDR1 is MDHEN, CDR2 SYDVKM. The CDR3 is CASGGTGGHYEQYF. DNA for the CDR3: TGTGCCAGCGGAGGGACAGGGGGTCACTACGAGCAGTACTTC.

The rearrangement joins TRBV5-1 to TRBJ2-6; D gene uncertain. Germline-derived CDR1 and CDR2 are SGHRS and YFSETQ. The CDR3 has 15 amino acids. The V end was cut by 4 bases, the J end by 4 bases, with 12 bases between. CDR3 DNA: TGCGCCAGCAGCCCCGGTTCTCTGGGGGCCAACGTCCTGACTTTC. It yields the protein CASSPGSLGANVLTF.

The DNA of the CDR3 is TGTGCCAGCAGCTTACCCAAAGTTAGGCCCCAGCGAACCCATTCCAAACTGTTTTTT. This gives the protein CASSLPKVRPQRTHSKLFF. J is TRBJ1-4 and V is TRBV7-9; D is uncertain. Germline V lookup: CDR1 SEHNR, CDR2 FQNEAQ (reference sequence). The CDR3 runs to 19 residues. Between the trimmed V and J ends, which lost 2 bases and 11 bases, there was a span of 30 bases. The variable domain in full, with the rest retrieved from reference TRBV7-9 and TRBJ1-4, is DTGVSQNPRHKITKRGQNVTFRCDPISEHNRLYWYRQTLGQGPEFLTYFQNEAQLEKSRLLSDRFSAERPKGSFSTLEIQRTEQGDSAMYLCASSLPKVRPQRTHSKLFFGSGTQLSVL.

The chain uses TRBV2 and TRBJ1-6, with TRBD1 identical over 10 bases. V lost 6 bases and J lost 6; bases outside the gene matches: 8. Germline CDR1 and CDR2: SNHLY and FYNNEI. The CDR3 sequence is 16 residues long. The CDR3 is CASSGGTGVVNSPLHF. Written as DNA, the CDR3 is TGTGCCAGCAGCGGGGGGACAGGGGTGGTTAATTCACCCCTCCACTTT. Full variable domain (outside the CDR3, taken from reference TRBV2 and TRBJ1-6): EPEVTQTPSHQVTQMGQEVILRCVPISNHLYFYWYRQILGQKVEFLVSFYNNEISEKSEIFDDQFSVERPDGSNFTLKIRSTKLEDSAMYFCASSGGTGVVNSPLHFGNGTRLTVT.

The chain combines TRBV6-1 with TRBJ1-1; TRBD1 is a possible D gene (6 bases). The CDR3 is 11 amino acids. The germline V and J ends were trimmed by 8 bases and 8 bases, with 12 bases remaining between them. The V gene's germline CDR1 is MNHNS and CDR2 SASEGT. The CDR3 nucleotides are TGTGCCAGCGGGGACATTCGGGAAGCTTTCTTT. Protein: CASGDIREAFF.

This clone showed up just once. The rearrangement joins TRBV5-1 to TRBJ2-7, with a tentative D call TRBD1 (7 bases). The CDR3 extends over 16 amino acids. The V end was cut by 4 bases, the J end by 1 base, with 18 bases between. Per the germline V gene, CDR1 is SGHRS and CDR2 is YFSETQ. CDR3 nucleotides: TGCGCCAGCAGCGGGGGGACAGTGACCATTTCCTACGAGCAGTACTTC. Translated, it gives CASSGGTVTISYEQYF.

The rearrangement joins TRBV5-1 to TRBJ2-2, with TRBD1 identical over 7 bases. CDR3 size: 15 residues. Germline CDR1 is SGHRS and CDR2 is YFSETQ. V dropped 2 bases and J dropped 2; count of bases not matched to a gene: 3. DNA for the CDR3: TGCGCCAGCAGCTTAGGACAGGACAACACCGGGGAGCTGTTTTTT. Translating it yields CASSLGQDNTGELFF.

The rearrangement links TRBV28 to TRBJ1-2, with a possible D match to TRBD1 (5 bases). Germline V gene lookup returns CDR1 MDHEN and CDR2 SYDVKM. The length of the CDR3 is 15 residues. Trimming removed 7 bases from V and 4 bases from J, with 19 bases in between. Written as DNA, the CDR3 is TGTGCCAGCACCACTCGAAGGGGATCCGGCTATGGCTACACCTTC. Translation: CASTTRRGSGYGYTF.